This paragraph covers one T cell receptor beta chain sequence. This may be a read error: a much more frequent sequence differs by one nucleotide. This record comes from a study of T cells in Graves' hyperthyroidism and ophthalmopathy. TCR beta CDR3 sequences were amplified from RNA transcripts. TCR CDR3 regions were first amplified by RT-PCR with HTBI primers. TCRdb reanalysed the multiplex PCR reads using MiXCR and keeps one entry per CDR3 protein. The sample has 330,000 or so distinct CDR3 sequences; around a sixth are singletons. This receptor was taken from a woman in her forties with Graves' ophthalmopathy. Sequenced material: blood.

CDR3 bases: TGTGCCAGCGGTTACGGGGGACAGGTGTTCTTC. Its protein is CASGYGGQVFF. This chain links TRBV6-5 with TRBJ2-1, with 8 bases fitting TRBD1. The length of the CDR3 is 11 residues. The germline V gene has CDR1 MNHEY and CDR2 SVGAGI.